This record concerns one T cell receptor beta chain sequence. Its antigen is unidentified. This record belongs to a study of cytomegalovirus exposure and HLA in healthy donors. Overall study results and limits: Excluded were some V segments that proved indistinguishable, including TRBV6-2 and TRBV6-3.

PCR used 60 Vbeta primers and 13 Jbeta primers. Assay: immunoSEQ multiplex PCR; the TCRdb copy retains only in-frame clones and omits some. The sample has approximately 180,000 clones, roughly 87% seen once. This CDR3 region has 11 residues. Germline V lookup: CDR1 SGHDT, CDR2 YYEEEE. The V gene lost 5 bases and the J gene lost 7 bases, with 7 bases spanning the gap. The rearrangement joins TRBV5-6 to TRBJ2-1; D possibly corresponds to TRBD2 (5 bases). The TCR was taken from a girl in the first two years of life in good health and CMV-seronegative. The specimen was PBMCs. The CDR3 reads CASSTRNEQFF. The CDR3 nucleotides read TGTGCCAGCAGTACTAGGAATGAGCAGTTCTTC. Full variable domain (missing parts from reference TRBV5-6 and TRBJ2-1): DAGVTQSPTHLIKTRGQQVTLRCSPKSGHDTVSWYQQALGQGPQFIFQYYEEEERQRGNFPDRFSGHQFPNYSSELNVNALLLGDSALYLCASSTRNEQFFGPGTRLTVL.